These 29 T cell receptor beta chains share one sample of origin, sequenced in a study of blood T cell repertoires in COVID-19. Here immunoSEQ multiplex PCR was the method, and the copy in TCRdb shows in-frame clones only, minus some. This table holds 250,000 to 350,000 clones, 88% found once. Sequencing was done on a sample of peripheral blood. All receptors derive from a woman aged 25 to 39 with COVID-19, enrolled during active disease.

This clone has a single count. This chain joins TRBV4-1 and TRBJ1-4; D remains ambiguous. This CDR3 has 17 residues. Germline V gene lookup returns CDR1 MGHRA and CDR2 YSYEKL. Trimming pared 3 bases from V and 8 bases from J, leaving 22 bases between. The CDR3 is CASSHTTLQGREEKLFF. The CDR3 DNA sequence: TGCGCCAGCAGCCATACCACCCTCCAAGGGCGGGAAGAAAAACTGTTTTTT.

This chain uses TRBV19 with TRBJ2-5, with TRBD2 matching 12 bases. The CDR3 consists of 16 residues. CDR1 LNHDA and CDR2 SQIVND come from the germline V gene (reference sequence). The trim removed 5 bases at V and 0 bases at J, leaving 4 bases unmatched. As DNA, the CDR3 is TGTGCCAGTAGTCGTCTAGCGGGAGGGTACCAAGAGACCCAGTACTTC. It encodes CASSRLAGGYQETQYF.

V gene TRBV10-2 combines with J gene TRBJ2-1; 7 nucleotides line up with TRBD2. Germline V lookup: CDR1 WSHSY, CDR2 SAAADI. The CDR3 has 12 amino acids. V was pared by 6 bases and J by 9 bases, with 5 bases of the junction left unmatched. The CDR3: CASRELASEQFF. DNA for the CDR3: TGCGCCAGCAGAGAACTAGCGAGTGAGCAGTTCTTC.

The chain recombines TRBV5-1 with TRBJ1-6; TRBD1 matches at 7 bases. V lost 6 bases, J lost 1 base, and 4 bases stayed unmatched. There are 15 residues in the CDR3. Germline CDR1 is SGHRS and CDR2 is YFSETQ. In nucleotides, the CDR3 is TGCGCCAGCAAAACAGGGGAATCCTATAATTCACCCCTCCACTTT. It codes for CASKTGESYNSPLHF. Together with reference TRBV5-1 and TRBJ1-6, the CDR3 gives the full variable domain: KAGVTQTPRYLIKTRGQQVTLSCSPISGHRSVSWYQQTPGQGLQFLFEYFSETQRNKGNFPGRFSGRQFSNSRSEMNVSTLELGDSALYLCASKTGESYNSPLHFGNGTRLTVT.

This clone was observed a few times. The rearrangement links TRBV5-1 to TRBJ2-7; D not resolved. V lost 3 bases and J lost 3, with 13 bases in between. The CDR3 is 14 residues long. Germline loops: CDR1 SGHRS, CDR2 YFSETQ. In nucleotides, the CDR3 is TGCGCCAGCAGCTCCGACATTATCAACTACGAGCAGTACTTC. Protein: CASSSDIINYEQYF.

The gene calls are TRBV30 and TRBJ2-1, with 7 bases matching TRBD2. CDR3 length equals 16 residues. With V trimmed by 1 base and J by 2 bases, 8 bases remained unmatched. The germline V gene has CDR1 GTSNPN and CDR2 SVGIG (reference sequence). In nucleotides, the CDR3 is TGTGCCTGGAGTGGGGCCCCGGGACTACCCTACAATGAGCAGTTCTTC. Translation gives CAWSGAPGLPYNEQFF.

V is TRBV4-1 and J is TRBJ2-7; D not certain. CDR3 length: 16 amino acids. V gave up 4 bases and J gave up 3 bases, with 19 bases separating them. Looked up from germline, CDR1 is MGHRA and CDR2 is YSYEKL. The CDR3 loop is CASSRTASDEDYEQYF. The CDR3 coding sequence is TGCGCCAGCAGCCGTACCGCATCTGACGAGGACTACGAGCAGTACTTC.

This clone was observed a few times. V usage is TRBV28 and J usage is TRBJ1-2; D is unresolved. Germline CDR1 and CDR2: MDHEN and SYDVKM. The CDR3 spans 15 residues. Trimming took off 3 bases at V and 8 bases at J, with 19 bases between the two ends. The CDR3 DNA follows: TGTGCCAGCAGTTTCCCCCTGACGGGGATTAGGGGCTACACCTTC. This translates into CASSFPLTGIRGYTF.

The CDR3 reads CASSLTGTNNEQFF. The DNA for the CDR3 is TGTGCCAGCAGCTTGACCGGGACTAACAATGAGCAGTTCTTC. V usage is TRBV5-6 and J usage is TRBJ2-1; 7 bases map to TRBD2. The germline gives CDR1 SGHDT, CDR2 YYEEEE. This CDR3 comprises 14 residues. Trimming cost V 1 base and J 5 bases; bases outside gene matches: 3.

V usage is TRBV29-1 and J usage is TRBJ2-2; 9 positions agree with TRBD2. In germline, CDR1 is SQVTM, CDR2 ANQGSEA. The ends lost 5 bases at V and 7 bases at J; junction bases unmatched: 11. The CDR3 extends over 15 amino acids. CDR3 region: CSVSSGSATFGELFF. As DNA, the CDR3 is TGCAGCGTTAGTAGCGGGAGCGCGACCTTCGGGGAGCTGTTTTTT.

This chain joins TRBV4-1 and TRBJ1-1; TRBD1 might be the D (5 bases). V was cut by 3 bases and J by 5 bases, with 22 bases left in between. Germline CDR1 reads MGHRA; CDR2 reads YSYEKL. The CDR3 sequence is 17 residues long. The CDR3 loop reads CASSHYSSTRGGTEAFF. The CDR3 DNA sequence: TGCGCCAGCAGCCATTACAGCTCGACGCGGGGCGGTACTGAAGCTTTCTTT.

The chain couples TRBV29-1 to TRBJ2-7, with D tentatively TRBD2 (6 bases). Trimming cost V 2 bases and J 6 bases, with 11 bases left between them. This CDR3 contains 12 residues. Per germline, CDR1 SQVTM and CDR2 ANQGSEA. The CDR3 here is CSVEWGVGEQYF. The CDR3 bases are TGCAGCGTTGAATGGGGGGTCGGCGAGCAGTACTTC.

The count of this clone is one. V and J are TRBV18 and TRBJ1-4, with D possibly TRBD1 on 6 matching bases. Germline V gene lookup returns CDR1 KGHSH and CDR2 LQKENI. This CDR3 region has 13 residues. With 4 bases removed from V and 5 bases from J, the gap between germline ends came to 8 bases. DNA for the CDR3: TGTGCCAGCTCACGGGACACAAATGAAAAACTGTTTTTT. Translated, it gives CASSRDTNEKLFF.

The chain recombines TRBV28 with TRBJ1-1, with D unclear. Per the germline V gene, CDR1 is MDHEN and CDR2 is SYDVKM. V was shortened by 8 bases and J by 6 bases, with 19 bases between the two germline ends. The CDR3 sequence is 14 residues long. CDR3 coding DNA: TGTGCCAGCCGCGGGTCCGGGAACCCGGCTGAAGCTTTCTTT. It translates to CASRGSGNPAEAFF.

This chain uses TRBV27 with TRBJ1-4; D remains ambiguous. V lost 0 bases and J 12 bases, leaving 11 bases between the germline ends. The germline gives CDR1 MNHEY, CDR2 SMNVEV (reference sequence). CDR3 length equals 13 residues. CDR3 sequence (DNA): TGTGCCAGCAGTTTATCCTCCCACGGGGAACTGTTTTTT. Residues: CASSLSSHGELFF.

CDR3 sequence (DNA): TGTGCCAGCTCAGCTACAGGGGGCAGAGCTAACTATGGCTACACCTTC. It is translated as CASSATGGRANYGYTF. The genes are TRBV18 and TRBJ1-2, with 9 nucleotides matching TRBD1. The V segment lost 5 bases and the J segment 0 bases; nucleotides outside the gene matches: 7. Germline CDR1 KGHSH, CDR2 LQKENI. The CDR3 loop spans 16 amino acids.

The rearrangement uses TRBV6-5 and TRBJ1-1, with 7 bases that match TRBD1. The CDR3 is made up of 15 amino acids. Trimming took 5 bases from V and 2 from J; bases not matched to a gene: 8. Germline V gene lookup returns CDR1 MNHEY and CDR2 SVGAGI. The CDR3 spells CASSLDRARNTEAFF. DNA for the CDR3: TGTGCCAGCAGTCTCGACAGGGCGCGAAACACTGAAGCTTTCTTT.

This clone was recorded only once. This sample also contains other DNA sequences that code for the same CDR3. The chain is built from TRBV27 and TRBJ2-7; 8 nucleotides match TRBD2. The CDR3 spans 14 residues. Germline CDR1 reads MNHEY; CDR2 reads SMNVEV (reference sequence). V trimming: 3 bases; J trimming: 0 bases; junction bases outside the gene matches: 1. CDR3 coding DNA: TGTGCCAGCAGTTTGAGCGGGAGCTCCTACGAGCAGTACTTC. Translation: CASSLSGSSYEQYF.

The rearrangement links TRBV14 to TRBJ2-1; possible D gene TRBD2, 5 bases. V was shortened by 1 base and J by 0 bases, with 13 bases between the two germline ends. In germline, CDR1 is SGHDN, CDR2 FVKESK. The length of the CDR3 is 17 residues. The CDR3 region is CASSQGLATSSYNEQFF. The DNA of the CDR3 is TGTGCCAGCAGCCAAGGGCTAGCTACGAGCTCCTACAATGAGCAGTTCTTC.

This clone is a singleton in its sample. The sample contains more than one DNA sequence encoding this CDR3. This sequence joins TRBV19 and TRBJ2-7, with D possibly being TRBD1 (5 bases). V gave up 3 bases and J gave up 2 bases, with 11 bases separating them. Germline CDR1 and CDR2: LNHDA and SQIVND (reference sequence). The CDR3 covers 14 residues. In DNA form, the CDR3 reads TGTGCCAGTAGTATTCGGGCAGGGCCCTACGAGCAGTACTTC. Encoded protein: CASSIRAGPYEQYF. The complete variable domain, with remaining parts taken from reference TRBV19 and TRBJ2-7, reads DGGITQSPKYLFRKEGQNVTLSCEQNLNHDAMYWYRQDPGQGLRLIYYSQIVNDFQKGDIAEGYSVSREKKESFPLTVTSAQKNPTAFYLCASSIRAGPYEQYFGPGTRLTVT.

The gene calls are TRBV19 and TRBJ2-3; weak D call: TRBD1 (7 bases). The V end lost 5 bases, the J end lost 4 bases, and 16 bases lay between the germline ends. The CDR3 has 15 residues. Germline lookup yields CDR1 LNHDA and CDR2 SQIVND (reference sequence). CDR3 coding DNA: TGTGCCAGTAGTGTCGGACAGGAGGGGGCAGATACGCAGTATTTT. Amino acid sequence: CASSVGQEGADTQYF.

This chain uses TRBV19 with TRBJ2-1; D ambiguous. CDR1 LNHDA and CDR2 SQIVND come from the germline V gene (reference sequence). V lost 4 bases and J lost 2, with 12 bases in between. This CDR3 has 15 residues. The CDR3 here is CASSREAVTYNEQFF. The DNA of the CDR3 is TGTGCCAGTAGTAGAGAGGCGGTCACCTACAATGAGCAGTTCTTC.

The chain has TRBV6-5 and TRBJ2-5, with TRBD1 as a possible D gene (5 bases). V dropped 0 bases and J dropped 5 bases, with 10 bases sitting between them. The CDR3 extends over 14 amino acids. In germline, CDR1 is MNHEY, CDR2 SVGAGI. The CDR3 nucleotides are TGTGCCAGCAGTTACTCATGGGGCTCCGAGACCCAGTACTTC. Amino acid sequence: CASSYSWGSETQYF.

V usage is TRBV6-2 or TRBV6-3 and J usage is TRBJ1-1; possible D gene TRBD1, 5 bases. CDR1 is MNHEY and CDR2 is SVGEGT in the germline V gene. CDR3 size: 16 residues. The V end was cut by 6 bases, the J end by 1 base, with 18 bases between. The CDR3 region is CASSPILGVGNTEAFF. For the CDR3, the DNA is TGTGCCAGCAGCCCTATTTTAGGGGTAGGGAACACTGAAGCTTTCTTT.

J is TRBJ2-5 and V is TRBV27, with 9 bases matching TRBD2. CDR1 is MNHEY, CDR2 SMNVEV, per germline (reference sequence). This CDR3 comprises 15 residues. With 5 bases clipped from V and 5 bases from J, the junction kept 9 bases outside the gene matches. CDR3 DNA: TGTGCCAGCAGTCAACGGGGACTAGCTGTGGAGACCCAGTACTTC. As protein: CASSQRGLAVETQYF.

This clone was counted a few times. The V call is TRBV28, the J call TRBJ2-1, with 9 bases aligning to TRBD1. This CDR3 has 16 amino acids. CDR1 is MDHEN, CDR2 SYDVKM, per germline. Losses at the gene ends were 10 bases for V and 5 bases for J; bases not matched to a gene: 15. The CDR3 DNA reads as TGTGCCACCAACCCGTCGGGACAGGGATTTAACAATGAGCAGTTCTTC. It specifies CATNPSGQGFNNEQFF.

This clone has just a few counts. Here the CDR3 DNA reads TGTGCCAGCAGTCCCCGGACAGGGGGACTCTCTGGAAACACCATATATTTT. The encoded protein is CASSPRTGGLSGNTIYF. The chain carries TRBV27 and TRBJ1-3; 10 bases align to TRBD1. V lost 5 bases to trimming and J lost 0 bases; unmatched junction nucleotides: 7. CDR1 MNHEY and CDR2 SMNVEV come from the germline V gene (reference sequence). The CDR3 covers 17 residues.

This chain links TRBV9 with TRBJ2-5; 10 bases match TRBD2. The CDR3 length is 16 residues. The trim removed 3 bases at V and 0 bases at J, leaving 5 bases unmatched. Germline assignment: CDR1 SGDLS and CDR2 YYNGEE. CDR3 region: CASSGPSGRNQETQYF. The CDR3 region has the DNA TGTGCCAGCAGCGGGCCTAGCGGGAGAAACCAAGAGACCCAGTACTTC.

V is TRBV30 and J is TRBJ1-1; 7 nucleotides agree with TRBD1. The germline CDR1 and CDR2 sequences are GTSNPN and SVGIG (reference sequence). This CDR3 has 14 residues. V was pared by 4 bases and J by 5 bases, with 10 bases of the junction left unmatched. The CDR3 reads CAWTLRGHGTEAFF. In DNA form, the CDR3 reads TGTGCCTGGACCCTGAGGGGGCACGGGACTGAAGCTTTCTTT.